The rows below give T cell receptor beta chains drawn from one sample of a study of T cell repertoires in cytomegalovirus infection. MiXCR was run by TCRdb on the reads, yielding one entry per CDR3 protein. The data contain some 680,000 distinct CDR3 sequences, approximately 40% of them singletons. Sequenced sample: PBMCs. The receptors originated from a human donor in good health (CMV status not recorded). Some clones in this sample may be carry-over from other donors' samples. Both conserved end residues are part of each CDR3. A D gene is named only where the DNA matches it firmly. Clone size is given for some rows only: seen once, a few or many times, or a class if the clone is expanded.

>TRBJ2-1|TRBD2|TRBV20-1|NA
CSARGGTSGTREQFF
TGCAGTGCTAGAGGGGGGACTAGCGGAACCCGTGAGCAGTTCTTC
>TRBJ1-6|NA|TRBV19|NA
CASSIVLLGSNSPLHF
TGTGCCAGTAGTATAGTTCTACTTGGATCTAATTCACCCCTCCACTTT
>TRBJ1-3|TRBD1|TRBV12-3/TRBV12-4|NA
CASSLARLSRGRFGNTIYF
TGTGCCAGCAGTTTAGCGAGGTTAAGCAGGGGGCGCTTTGGAAACACCATATATTTT
>TRBJ2-7|TRBD2|TRBV11-1|NA
CASSLGAGEEAQYF
TGTGCCAGCAGCTTAGGAGCGGGAGAGGAGGCGCAGTACTTC
>TRBJ1-1|NA|TRBV7-2|many
CASSGMWNTEAFF
TGTGCCAGCAGTGGGATGTGGAACACTGAAGCTTTCTTT
>TRBJ1-5|NA|TRBV12-3/TRBV12-4|few
CASRFHGQPDQPQHF
TGTGCCAGCAGGTTCCATGGACAGCCAGATCAGCCCCAGCATTTT
>TRBJ2-7|TRBD1|TRBV19|few
CASSLPGQSSYEQYF
TGTGCCAGTAGTCTCCCGGGACAGAGCTCCTACGAGCAGTACTTC
>TRBJ1-2|NA|TRBV19|NA
CASRPKDWNGYTF
TGTGCCAGTAGACCGAAAGATTGGAATGGCTACACCTTC
>TRBJ2-1|NA|TRBV28|NA
CASSRQGRVDNEQFF
TGTGCCAGCAGTCGACAGGGGAGGGTGGACAATGAGCAGTTCTTC
>TRBJ2-1|TRBD1|TRBV7-8|NA
CACSLTVHRDRPIF
TGTGCCTGCAGCTTAACAGTGCACCGGGACAGGCCCATCTTC
>TRBJ2-5|NA|TRBV12-3/TRBV12-4|few
CASSYTGIQETQYF
TGTGCCAGCAGTTACACAGGGATTCAAGAGACCCAGTACTTC
>TRBJ2-7|TRBD2|TRBV20-1|NA
CSARGPTITSGVTSYEQYF
TGCAGTGCTAGGGGCCCCACGATAACTAGCGGGGTTACCTCCTACGAGCAGTACTTC
>TRBJ2-1|TRBD2|TRBV24-1|NA
CATSDYGRVHNEQFF
TGTGCCACCAGTGATTACGGGAGGGTTCACAATGAGCAGTTCTTC
>TRBJ1-3|NA|TRBV11-2|few
CASRAGPRENTIYF
TGTGCCAGCAGGGCGGGACCGCGAGAAAACACCATATATTTT
>TRBJ1-2|TRBD1|TRBV20-1|NA
CSSRDSGYTF
TGCAGTTCTAGGGACAGTGGCTACACCTTC
>TRBJ1-1|NA|TRBV7-6|few
CASSLRADPMTEAFF
TGTGCCAGCAGCTTACGTGCGGACCCCATGACTGAAGCTTTCTTT
>TRBJ1-1|TRBD1|TRBV7-8|many
CASTRTGLMNTEAFF
TGTGCCAGCACCCGGACAGGGCTGATGAACACTGAAGCTTTCTTT
>TRBJ2-7|TRBD2|TRBV5-6|NA
CASSLGSGGTFLWEQYF
TGTGCCAGCAGCTTGGGTAGCGGGGGAACCTTCCTTTGGGAGCAGTACTTC
>TRBJ2-2|NA|TRBV19|many
CASSIKGLANTGELFF
TGTGCCAGTAGTATTAAAGGCCTCGCGAACACCGGGGAGCTGTTTTTT
>TRBJ2-7|TRBD2|TRBV7-9|few
CASLGGKGYEQYF
TGTGCCAGCCTCGGGGGGAAGGGCTACGAGCAGTACTTC
>TRBJ1-2|NA|TRBV7-2|once
CASGLDNRPLYGYTF
TGTGCCAGCGGCTTAGACAACCGGCCGCTCTATGGCTACACCTTC
>TRBJ1-1|NA|TRBV12-3/TRBV12-4|NA
CASTPTANTEASF
TGTGCCAGCACCCCTACCGCGAACACTGAAGCTTCCTTT
>TRBJ2-5|TRBD2|TRBV24-1|NA
CATAQSGVEETQYF
TGTGCCACAGCCCAAAGCGGGGTAGAAGAGACCCAGTACTTC
>TRBJ2-4|TRBD2|TRBV25-1|few
CASSESVIRSGGLAKNIQYF
TGTGCCAGCAGTGAATCGGTAATAAGGAGCGGGGGACTAGCCAAAAACATTCAGTACTTC
>TRBJ1-3|TRBD1|TRBV12-3/TRBV12-4|few
CASSLQNPGGSGNTIYF
TGTGCCAGCAGTTTGCAGAACCCAGGGGGCTCTGGAAACACCATATATTTT
>TRBJ2-5|NA|TRBV28|few
CATSRGPRGETQYF
TGTGCCACCTCGCGGGGCCCGCGGGGAGAGACCCAGTACTTC
>TRBJ1-1|TRBD1|TRBV28|NA
CASGPWTGGIPNTEAFF
TGTGCCAGTGGGCCTTGGACAGGGGGTATCCCGAACACTGAAGCTTTCTTT
>TRBJ2-3|TRBD2|TRBV7-8|many
CASSLARRAGVTDTQYF
TGTGCCAGCAGCTTAGCGCGGAGAGCGGGAGTGACAGATACGCAGTATTTT
>TRBJ2-7|TRBD2|TRBV12-3/TRBV12-4|NA
CASSFVSGSYEQYF
TGTGCCAGCAGTTTTGTTAGCGGGAGCTACGAGCAGTACTTC
>TRBJ2-3|TRBD2|TRBV7-6|many
CASSLGSGREGDTQYF
TGTGCCAGCAGCTTAGGTTCGGGCAGGGAGGGAGATACGCAGTATTTT
>TRBJ2-1|NA|TRBV11-2|NA
CASSFGPKQFF
TGTGCCAGCAGTTTTGGACCTAAGCAGTTCTTC
>TRBJ1-1|NA|TRBV20-1|NA
CSASPGTALNTEAFF
TGCAGTGCTAGCCCCGGGACTGCATTGAACACTGAAGCTTTCTTT
>TRBJ2-5|TRBD2|TRBV6-1|few
CASRPGLAGAEMETQYF
TGTGCCAGCAGGCCGGGACTAGCGGGAGCCGAGATGGAGACCCAGTACTTC
>TRBJ2-2|NA|TRBV28|NA
CASSRHGGELFF
TGTGCCAGCAGCCGGCATGGCGGGGAGCTGTTTTTT
>TRBJ2-5|NA|TRBV11-1|few
CASRRDSGSTQYF
TGTGCCAGCCGCCGGGACTCGGGGTCGACCCAGTACTTC
>TRBJ2-1|NA|TRBV6-1|few
CASSEERGFEQFF
TGTGCCAGCAGTGAAGAACGGGGTTTTGAGCAGTTCTTC
>TRBJ1-1|NA|TRBV28|NA
CASSLEGVFAKAFF
TGTGCCAGCAGTTTAGAAGGTGTTTTTGCTAAAGCTTTCTTT
>TRBJ1-5|TRBD1|TRBV7-3|NA
CASSDSRGDREICVSNQPQHF
TGTGCCAGCAGCGACTCCCGGGGGGACAGGGAGATATGTGTGAGCAATCAGCCCCAGCATTTT
>TRBJ1-5|NA|TRBV2|few
CASSTSKFPQPQHF
TGTGCCAGCAGTACTTCCAAATTCCCTCAGCCCCAGCATTTT
>TRBJ2-2|NA|TRBV29-1|once
CSADSSHTGELFF
TGCAGCGCGGACAGCTCACACACCGGGGAGCTGTTTTTT
>TRBJ2-2|TRBD1|TRBV28|NA
CATYRGPNTGELFF
TGTGCCACCTACAGGGGTCCGAACACCGGGGAGCTGTTTTTT
>TRBJ2-5|TRBD1|TRBV6-1|few
CASSLRQGARETQYF
TGTGCCAGCAGCCTGAGACAGGGGGCCCGAGAGACCCAGTACTTC
>TRBJ1-1|NA|TRBV28|NA
CASTSGTTEAFF
TGTGCCAGCACCTCAGGGACCACTGAAGCTTTCTTT
>TRBJ2-7|NA|TRBV29-1|few
CSVIAGLSQQYF
TGCAGCGTTATAGCAGGGTTAAGTCAGCAGTACTTC
>TRBJ1-4|NA|TRBV5-4|few
CASSLGPVEEKLFF
TGTGCCAGCAGCTTGGGCCCAGTGGAGGAAAAACTGTTTTTT
>TRBJ2-2|TRBD2|TRBV2|NA
CASKGRLAGGVGELFF
TGTGCCAGCAAAGGGAGGCTAGCGGGGGGTGTCGGGGAGCTGTTTTTT